Each of the 24 T cell receptor beta chains below was sequenced from the same sample in a study of beta chain features in type 1 diabetes (dated by TCRdb to the late 2010s). Libraries were made using the immunoSEQ multiplex PCR assay. The entire amount of isolated RNA was reverse transcribed using the High Capacity cDNA Reverse Transcription Kit, so the sequenced TCRB transcripts were expressed ones. The source is immuneACCESS, and TCRdb retained only in-frame sequences with V and J called. Part of the clones is not carried over; for the studies checked, unresolved V genes explain less than half of this, and the remainder is unexplained. The sample includes approximately 470,000 clones, with approximately 31% observed a single time. The ten largest clones capture roughly 0.066% of the sample. The sequencing input was naive CD4+ T cells from blood. Per the publication, the cell subset or site label means: true naive CD4+ T cells. All receptors derive from a man between 18 and 35 years old in good health.

Only a few counts were recorded for this clone. V is TRBV28 and J is TRBJ2-2, with 7 bases fitting TRBD2. Trimming at V came to 7 bases and at J to 4 bases, leaving 9 bases not matched to a gene. Germline assignment: CDR1 MDHEN and CDR2 SYDVKM. The CDR3 is 15 amino acids. The DNA for the CDR3 is TGTGCCAGCAAGAGCGCGGGAGAGGTCACCGGGGAGCTGTTTTTT. Its translation is CASKSAGEVTGELFF.

This clone showed up just a few times. J is TRBJ2-7 and V is TRBV6-5, with D perhaps being TRBD1 or TRBD2 (6 bases each). V was cut by 4 bases and J by 4 bases, with 17 bases left in between. The germline V gene has CDR1 MNHEY and CDR2 SVGAGI. The CDR3 has 15 amino acids. CDR3 sequence reads: CASSSPGAVKYEQYF. CDR3 sequence (DNA): TGTGCCAGCAGTTCCCCGGGGGCTGTGAAGTACGAGCAGTACTTC.

The genes are TRBV30 and TRBJ2-3, with D unresolved. Trimming took off 3 bases at V and 8 bases at J, with 12 bases between the two ends. This CDR3 is built from 12 residues. Germline CDR1 is GTSNPN and CDR2 is SVGIG (reference sequence). The CDR3 here is CAWRPTSGTQYF. DNA for the CDR3: TGTGCCTGGAGGCCGACCTCGGGTACGCAGTATTTT. Based on the CDR3 plus reference TRBV30 and TRBJ2-3, the full variable domain is SQTIHQWPATLVQPVGSPLSLECTVEGTSNPNLYWYRQAAGRGLQLLFYSVGIGQISSEVPQNLSASRPQDRQFILSSKKLLLSDSGFYLCAWRPTSGTQYFGPGTRLTVL.

The sample holds a few counts of this clone. The gene calls are TRBV5-1 and TRBJ1-2; D not resolved. Trimming took 0 bases from V and 2 from J, leaving 11 bases between them. CDR1 and CDR2 from the germline V gene are SGHRS and YFSETQ. This CDR3 has 15 residues. This chain's CDR3 is CASSLASSWNYGYTF. The CDR3 coding sequence is TGCGCCAGCAGCTTGGCCTCGTCCTGGAACTATGGCTACACCTTC. Full variable domain (rest looked up from reference TRBV5-1 and TRBJ1-2): KAGVTQTPRYLIKTRGQQVTLSCSPISGHRSVSWYQQTPGQGLQFLFEYFSETQRNKGNFPGRFSGRQFSNSRSEMNVSTLELGDSALYLCASSLASSWNYGYTFGSGTRLTVV.

This chain links TRBV6-6 with TRBJ2-7; D may correspond to TRBD1 or TRBD2 (5 bases each). Trimming removed 5 bases at V and 4 bases at J, with 15 bases between. The CDR3 sequence is 14 residues long. The germline V gene encodes CDR1 MNHNY and CDR2 SVGAGI (reference sequence). The CDR3 loop is CASSARDQRYEQYF. CDR3 DNA sequence: TGTGCCAGCAGTGCACGGGACCAGCGGTACGAGCAGTACTTC.

This clone was counted a few times. The chain has TRBV7-2 and TRBJ2-5; 8 nucleotides match TRBD2. This CDR3 spans 14 amino acids. The germline gives CDR1 SGHTA, CDR2 FQGNSA. The junction had 4 bases not matched to a gene; V was cut back by 3 bases and J by 4 bases. CDR3 DNA: TGTGCCAGCAGCTTCAGCGGGAGTGGAGAGACCCAGTACTTC. Protein: CASSFSGSGETQYF.

This clone appeared a few times. The rearrangement joins TRBV29-1 to TRBJ2-5, with a tentative D call TRBD2 (6 bases). The germline V gene encodes CDR1 SQVTM and CDR2 ANQGSEA. Trimming left V 4 bases short and J 1 base short, with 10 bases between. The CDR3 contains 13 residues. CDR3 nucleotides: TGCAGCGTTGGGATAGCGGCCCAAGAGACCCAGTACTTC. Translating gives CSVGIAAQETQYF.

The chain has TRBV9 and TRBJ2-5; D perhaps matches TRBD2 (6 bases). Trimming left V 2 bases short and J 2 bases short, with 10 bases between. The CDR3 is made up of 14 amino acids. Germline CDR1 and CDR2: SGDLS and YYNGEE. CDR3 coding DNA: TGTGCCAGCAGCGTCCGGGACTCGCAAGAGACCCAGTACTTC. Translating gives CASSVRDSQETQYF.

This clone was counted between two and nine times. The rearrangement uses TRBV30 and TRBJ2-2, with a weak D call TRBD2 (5 bases). CDR3 length equals 14 residues. Per the germline V gene, CDR1 is GTSNPN and CDR2 is SVGIG (reference sequence). Trimming cost V 2 bases and J 7 bases, with 14 bases left between them. The DNA of the CDR3 is TGTGCCTGGAGTACCCGGGGAGCAAGCGGGGAGCTGTTTTTT. It codes for CAWSTRGASGELFF.

V and J are TRBV9 and TRBJ2-3; D is possibly TRBD1 (6 bases). This CDR3 contains 13 residues. Germline CDR1 SGDLS, CDR2 YYNGEE. Trimming stripped 3 bases from V and 2 bases from J, with 7 bases between. The DNA of the CDR3 is TGTGCCAGCAGCGCAGGGGCCACAGATACGCAGTATTTT. Amino acids: CASSAGATDTQYF.

The sample holds a few counts of this clone. The chain employs TRBV10-3 and TRBJ2-3, with D perhaps being TRBD1 or TRBD2 (5 bases each). Trimming removed 10 bases from V and 6 bases from J, with 11 bases in between. CDR3 length: 11 residues. Germline loops: CDR1 ENHRY, CDR2 SYGVKD. The CDR3 region is CASEGRDTQYF. Here the CDR3 DNA reads TGTGCCAGCGAGGGGCGGGATACGCAGTATTTT.

This clone was seen more than once but under ten times. The chain recombines TRBV18 with TRBJ2-7; TRBD1 is a possible D gene (6 bases). The V gene's germline CDR1 is KGHSH and CDR2 LQKENI. The CDR3 contains 15 residues. Trimming cost V 4 bases and J 2 bases, with 15 bases left between them. The CDR3 DNA sequence: TGTGCCAGCTCACTGGGCTCCAACAGGGCCTACGAGCAGTACTTC. This translates into CASSLGSNRAYEQYF.

V usage is TRBV25-1 and J usage is TRBJ2-7; D not certain. Between the trimmed V and J ends, which lost 1 base and 0 bases, there was a span of 13 bases. The CDR3 contains 16 residues. The germline CDR1 and CDR2 sequences are MGHDK and SYGVNS. CDR3 region: CASSELWAEDSYEQYF. The CDR3, as DNA: TGTGCCAGCAGTGAATTATGGGCGGAAGACTCCTACGAGCAGTACTTC.

This clone has more than one count but fewer than ten. The chain links TRBV7-9 to TRBJ2-1, with D possibly being TRBD2 (6 bases). The CDR3 length is 16 residues. Trimming removed 4 bases from V and 0 bases from J, with 13 bases in between. Germline V lookup: CDR1 SEHNR, CDR2 FQNEAQ (reference sequence). CDR3 region: CASSSQRASSYNEQFF. The DNA for the CDR3 is TGTGCCAGCAGCTCCCAGCGGGCCAGCTCCTACAATGAGCAGTTCTTC.

This clone was seen a few times. The V call is TRBV4-1, the J call TRBJ2-5, with 8 nucleotides matching TRBD2. The V and J ends lost 3 bases and 2 bases, in that order; junction bases with no gene match: 8. Germline assignment: CDR1 MGHRA and CDR2 YSYEKL. The CDR3 consists of 16 residues. In nucleotides, the CDR3 is TGCGCCAGCAGCCAGGGACCCACTAGCGGACAAGAGACCCAGTACTTC. This codes for CASSQGPTSGQETQYF.

This sequence joins TRBV4-1 and TRBJ2-3, with D perhaps TRBD1 (5 bases). The germline gives CDR1 MGHRA, CDR2 YSYEKL. This CDR3 has 12 residues. V was cut by 1 base and J by 10 bases, with 9 bases left in between. The CDR3 region is CASSQVGAAQYF. The CDR3 nucleotides read TGCGCCAGCAGCCAAGTAGGGGCGGCGCAGTATTTT.

The table lists this clone with a few counts. Written as DNA, the CDR3 is TGTGCCTGGAGTGACCCGGGGCAGCGAGGGGCCAACGTCCTGACTTTC. Translated: CAWSDPGQRGANVLTF. The chain is built from TRBV30 and TRBJ2-6; D could derive from TRBD1 or TRBD2 (5 bases each). Trimming took off 1 base at V and 4 bases at J, with 14 bases between the two ends. The CDR3 extends over 16 amino acids. Germline CDR1 reads GTSNPN; CDR2 reads SVGIG (reference sequence).

The CDR3 reads CASSLEASGPIAYNEQFF. As DNA, the CDR3 is TGTGCCAGCAGCTTAGAGGCTAGCGGGCCGATTGCCTACAATGAGCAGTTCTTC. The V gene is TRBV11-1, the J gene TRBJ2-1; 8 nucleotides agree with TRBD2. Unmatched junction bases numbered 10, after V lost 1 base and J lost 2 bases. Germline V gene data show CDR1 as SGHAT and CDR2 as FQDESV (reference sequence). The CDR3 spans 18 residues.

This clone turned up a few times. The J gene is TRBJ1-1, the V gene TRBV30; a weak D match, TRBD1 (6 bases). This CDR3 comprises 13 residues. V was pared by 5 bases and J by 3 bases, with 13 bases between. Germline CDR1 GTSNPN, CDR2 SVGIG (reference sequence). CDR3 nucleotides: TGTGCCTGGGATGGGTACAGGGACACTGAAGCTTTCTTT. Translation gives CAWDGYRDTEAFF.

The gene calls are TRBV5-4 and TRBJ2-5; 13 nucleotides line up with TRBD2. The CDR3 is 17 residues long. The J segment lost 3 bases and the V segment lost 4 bases, leaving 9 bases of the junction unmatched. Germline CDR1 SGHNT, CDR2 YYREEE (reference sequence). The DNA of the CDR3 is TGTGCCAGCAGCCCTTTACTAGCGGGAGGGGCGGAAGAGACCCAGTACTTC. It codes for CASSPLLAGGAEETQYF.

This clone came up a few times. For the CDR3, the DNA is TGTGCCAGCAGCTTATCCCGACTAGCGGGCTCCTACAATGAGCAGTTCTTC. This translates into CASSLSRLAGSYNEQFF. The gene calls are TRBV7-9 and TRBJ2-1, with 10 positions matching TRBD2. With V trimmed by 2 bases and J by 0 bases, 4 bases remained unmatched. Germline values: CDR1 SEHNR, CDR2 FQNEAQ (reference sequence). The CDR3 is 17 residues long.

The J gene is TRBJ2-7, the V gene TRBV9, with TRBD2 matching 12 bases. The germline CDR1 and CDR2 sequences are SGDLS and YYNGEE. Trimming removed 4 bases from V and 3 bases from J; junction bases left unmatched: 5. CDR3 length equals 15 residues. The CDR3, as DNA: TGTGCCAGCAGCCCCCGACTAGCGGGAGTCTACGAGCAGTACTTC. It translates to CASSPRLAGVYEQYF.

Details on this clone: This specimen includes other DNA sequences encoding the same CDR3. The chain links TRBV29-1 to TRBJ2-1; TRBD2 might be the D (6 bases). Looked up from germline, CDR1 is SQVTM and CDR2 is ANQGSEA. CDR3 length equals 11 residues. V was clipped by 4 bases and J by 5 bases, with 6 bases between them. CDR3 DNA: TGCAGCGTTGGACTAGACAATGAGCAGTTCTTC. Amino acid sequence: CSVGLDNEQFF.

This chain links TRBV30 with TRBJ1-1; D unclear. The germline V and J ends were trimmed by 2 bases and 4 bases, with 8 bases remaining between them. The germline V gene has CDR1 GTSNPN and CDR2 SVGIG (reference sequence). This CDR3 is 12 amino acids long. This CDR3 is CAWSPQSTEAFF. CDR3 nucleotide sequence: TGTGCCTGGAGTCCTCAAAGCACTGAAGCTTTCTTT.